One sample yielded the 12 T cell receptor beta chains listed below, sequenced in a study of blood T cell repertoires in COVID-19. Sequencing was performed with immunoSEQ multiplex PCR; in TCRdb, only in-frame clones are kept and a portion is missing. Here the sample spans 90,000 to 130,000 clones, under 85% being singletons. Input material: peripheral blood. All receptors come from a woman in her seventies with acute or convalescent COVID-19.

This rearrangement joins TRBV19 to TRBJ2-1; D gene unclear. The CDR3 contains 14 residues. Trimming removed 5 bases at V and 4 bases at J, with 12 bases between. Germline CDR1 LNHDA, CDR2 SQIVND (reference sequence). CDR3 nucleotides: TGTGCCAGTAGTTTAGGGCTGTTTTACAATGAGCAGTTCTTC. This encodes CASSLGLFYNEQFF.

The CDR3 loop is CASSTGGGFDYGYTF. In nucleotides, the CDR3 is TGTGCCAGCAGTACAGGGGGTGGCTTTGACTATGGCTACACCTTC. The chain couples TRBV28 to TRBJ1-2; 8 positions agree with TRBD1. This CDR3 spans 15 amino acids. Germline CDR1 MDHEN, CDR2 SYDVKM. Germline trimming cut 5 bases from V and 3 bases from J; bases unmatched to any gene: 8.

CDR3 sequence reads: CASRLWDRGGYTF. CDR3 DNA: TGTGCAAGTCGCTTGTGGGACAGGGGAGGCTACACCTTC. V usage is TRBV12-2 and J usage is TRBJ1-2; no DNA check was done on the table's D call, TRBD1. TRBV12-2 is flagged as a pseudogene. CDR3 size: 13 residues.

This chain joins TRBV2 and TRBJ2-7; D might be TRBD1 (5 bases). Germline V gene sequence: CDR1 SNHLY, CDR2 FYNNEI. The CDR3 extends over 13 amino acids. The V and J ends lost 8 bases and 0 bases respectively, with 11 bases between them. The CDR3 nucleotides are TGTGCCAGCCGGCAGGGAAGCTCCTACGAGCAGTACTTC. It codes for CASRQGSSYEQYF.

The chain combines TRBV28 with TRBJ2-3; D might be TRBD2 (6 bases). V dropped 2 bases and J dropped 4 bases, with 16 bases sitting between them. Germline values: CDR1 MDHEN, CDR2 SYDVKM. This CDR3 region has 16 residues. As DNA, the CDR3 is TGTGCCAGCAGTTTAAGGGAGTCCTGGGGGGCAGATACGCAGTATTTT. Encoded protein: CASSLRESWGADTQYF.

This chain uses TRBV30 with TRBJ1-2; D gene uncertain. V shed 4 bases and J shed 4 bases, with 16 bases lying between them. Looked up from germline, CDR1 is GTSNPN and CDR2 is SVGIG (reference sequence). This CDR3 is built from 14 residues. This CDR3 is CAWTPPRGVYGYTF. The DNA for the CDR3 is TGTGCCTGGACCCCCCCGCGGGGAGTCTATGGCTACACCTTC.

The CDR3 bases are TGTGCCAGCAGTCCATACGGAGCTAACTATGGCTACACCTTC. It yields the protein CASSPYGANYGYTF. This rearrangement joins TRBV27 to TRBJ1-2; D is ambiguous. The CDR3 has 14 amino acids. Germline V gene sequence: CDR1 MNHEY, CDR2 SMNVEV (reference sequence). V lost 5 bases and J 0 bases, leaving 10 bases between the germline ends.

The chain couples TRBV12-5 to TRBJ2-7; no clear D. This CDR3 is 16 amino acids long. Trimming stripped 0 bases from V and 4 bases from J, with 16 bases between. Per germline, CDR1 LGHNT and CDR2 FRNRAP. Here the CDR3 reads CASGLVSDKPIYEQYV. The CDR3 nucleotides read TGTGCTAGTGGTTTGGTCTCCGACAAACCGATTTACGAGCAGTACGTC.

This chain links TRBV5-1 with TRBJ1-5, with D possibly TRBD1 on 5 matching bases. CDR1 and CDR2 from the germline V gene are SGHRS and YFSETQ. The CDR3 totals 15 residues. V lost 4 bases to trimming and J lost 3 bases, with 14 bases between them. The CDR3 region is CASSVVAGPNQPQHF. CDR3 coding DNA: TGCGCCAGCAGCGTTGTAGCAGGGCCCAATCAGCCCCAGCATTTT.

V usage is TRBV19 and J usage is TRBJ2-2; 9 bases line up with TRBD1. The CDR3 loop spans 14 amino acids. After removal of 6 bases from V and 2 bases from J, the junction contained 1 base not matched to a gene. Looked up from germline, CDR1 is LNHDA and CDR2 is SQIVND (reference sequence). CDR3 in DNA: TGTGCCAGTAGGGGACAGGGAAACACCGGGGAGCTGTTTTTT. Translating it yields CASRGQGNTGELFF. The whole variable domain, remainder taken from reference TRBV19 and TRBJ2-2, is DGGITQSPKYLFRKEGQNVTLSCEQNLNHDAMYWYRQDPGQGLRLIYYSQIVNDFQKGDIAEGYSVSREKKESFPLTVTSAQKNPTAFYLCASRGQGNTGELFFGEGSRLTVL.

The chain has TRBV7-8 and TRBJ1-1, with D perhaps TRBD1 (6 bases). With 1 base removed from V and 0 bases from J, the gap between germline ends came to 15 bases. Germline-derived CDR1 and CDR2 are SGHVS and FQNEAQ. The CDR3 runs 17 residues. DNA for the CDR3: TGTGCCAGCAGCTTAGAACCGGCAGGGGCCTTGAACACTGAAGCTTTCTTT. This codes for CASSLEPAGALNTEAFF.

The V call is TRBV2, the J call TRBJ1-2; a possible D gene is TRBD1 (6 bases). The CDR3 runs to 14 residues. The germline V and J ends were trimmed by 5 bases and 0 bases, with 10 bases remaining between them. Germline CDR1 reads SNHLY; CDR2 reads FYNNEI. CDR3: CASSLTGSNYGYTF. The DNA for the CDR3 is TGTGCCAGCAGTTTGACAGGCTCTAACTATGGCTACACCTTC.